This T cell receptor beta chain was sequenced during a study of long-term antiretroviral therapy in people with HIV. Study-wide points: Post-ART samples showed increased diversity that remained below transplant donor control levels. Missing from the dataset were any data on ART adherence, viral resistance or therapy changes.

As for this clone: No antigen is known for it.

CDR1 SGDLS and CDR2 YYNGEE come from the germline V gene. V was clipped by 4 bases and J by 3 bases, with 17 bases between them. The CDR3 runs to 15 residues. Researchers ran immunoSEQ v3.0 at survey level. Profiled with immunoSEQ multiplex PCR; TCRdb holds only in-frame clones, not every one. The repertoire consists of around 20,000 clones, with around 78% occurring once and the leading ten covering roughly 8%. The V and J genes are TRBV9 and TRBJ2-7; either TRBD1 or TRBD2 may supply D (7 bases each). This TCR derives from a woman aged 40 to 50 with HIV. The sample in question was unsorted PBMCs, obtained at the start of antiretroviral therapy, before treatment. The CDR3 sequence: CASSRATGEGYEQYF. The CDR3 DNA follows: TGTGCCAGCAGCCGAGCTACAGGGGAGGGCTACGAGCAGTACTTC.